This passage covers 25 T cell receptor beta chains from one sample sequenced in a study of breast tumors, draining lymph nodes, adjacent tissues. MiXCR, applied by TCRdb to the multiplex PCR reads, yields one record per CDR3 protein. This sample has under 300,000 distinct CDR3 sequences, with nearly 35% found just once. Breast cancer patients provided tissue from their axillary draining lymph nodes. Material for sequencing was axillary lymph node tissue. Source of these receptors: a female donor with breast cancer. Some clones in this sample may be carry-over from other donors' samples.

This clonotype was picked up many times. J is TRBJ2-3 and V is TRBV5-4, with TRBD2 matching 10 bases. CDR1 and CDR2 (germline): SGHNT, YYREEE (reference sequence). There are 16 residues in the CDR3. Germline trimming cut 5 bases from V and 1 base from J; bases unmatched to any gene: 7. The CDR3 DNA is TGTGCCAGCAGTCCCCCCCTAGCGGGGGGCACAGATACGCAGTATTTT. This translates into CASSPPLAGGTDTQYF.

Many counts were recorded for this clonotype. The chain carries TRBV29-1 and TRBJ2-7; D is unresolved. CDR3 length: 15 amino acids. Germline V gives CDR1 SQVTM, CDR2 ANQGSEA. Trimming pared 6 bases from V and 3 bases from J, leaving 21 bases between. CDR3 protein: CSVVHGWRLNYEQYF. The DNA for the CDR3 is TGCAGCGTCGTTCACGGGTGGCGGCTTAACTACGAGCAGTACTTC.

Concerning this clonotype itself: This could be a read error, since a much larger clone is one nucleotide away. The genes are TRBV6-6 and TRBJ1-2, with 7 bases identical to TRBD1. CDR3 length equals 14 residues. Per germline, CDR1 MNHNY and CDR2 SVGAGI (reference sequence). Trimming took 8 bases from V and 5 from J; bases not matched to a gene: 11. This CDR3 is CASSHRGQQYGYTF. CDR3 nucleotides: TGTGCCAGCTCCCATAGGGGGCAGCAGTATGGCTACACCTTC.

The sample holds a few counts of this clonotype. This chain joins TRBV6-6 and TRBJ2-3; TRBD2 matches at 8 bases. Per the germline V gene, CDR1 is MNHNY and CDR2 is SVGAGI (reference sequence). J was trimmed by 6 bases and V by 5 bases; bases with no gene match: 10. The CDR3 contains 15 residues. CDR3 region: CASSPGGAYLDTQYF. CDR3 coding DNA: TGTGCCAGCAGTCCGGGGGGGGCCTATCTCGATACGCAGTATTTT.

This clonotype was recorded many times. The V gene is TRBV6-5, the J gene TRBJ1-6; D perhaps matches TRBD1 (6 bases). V was clipped by 10 bases and J by 6 bases, with 13 bases between them. Germline values: CDR1 MNHEY, CDR2 SVGAGI. CDR3 length: 13 residues. The CDR3 here is CATRQDINSPLHF. CDR3 nucleotide sequence: TGTGCCACACGACAGGATATTAATTCACCCCTCCACTTT.

On this clonotype: The junction does not match germline at one end; this may be a read error. The chain recombines TRBV28 with TRBJ1-5; D remains unclear. CDR1 and CDR2 from the germline V gene are MDHEN and SYDVKM. This CDR3 is 15 amino acids long. CDR3 nucleotides: TGTGCCAGCGTCCACGGTGTGGGAAGCAATCAGCCCCGGCATTTT. This encodes CASVHGVGSNQPRHF.

This clonotype was observed a handful of times. V gene TRBV28 combines with J gene TRBJ1-3; maybe TRBD1 (6 bases). The CDR3 length is 15 residues. The V gene lost 3 bases and the J gene lost 4 bases, with 13 bases spanning the gap. Looked up from germline, CDR1 is MDHEN and CDR2 is SYDVKM. Written as DNA, the CDR3 is TGTGCCAGCAGTTTTGCCGGGGGGCTCGGAAACACCATATATTTT. Translated: CASSFAGGLGNTIYF.

This clonotype was counted many times. The chain combines TRBV14 with TRBJ2-1; D is perhaps TRBD2 (6 bases). Germline lookup yields CDR1 SGHDN and CDR2 FVKESK. Trimming shortened V by 4 bases and J by 9 bases, and 19 bases separated the two germline ends. This CDR3 has 15 amino acids. The CDR3 reads CASSPRGTAGGEQFF. In DNA form, the CDR3 reads TGTGCCAGCAGCCCCCGGGGAACAGCGGGTGGTGAGCAGTTCTTC.

Ten or more counts support this clonotype. The rearrangement uses TRBV15 and TRBJ2-5, with D possibly being TRBD1 (5 bases). Germline V CDR1 and CDR2: LNHNV, YYDKDF (reference sequence). V lost 0 bases and J lost 3, with 14 bases in between. The CDR3 runs to 16 residues. The CDR3 sequence is CATSRDLPGPEETQYF. The CDR3 DNA reads TGTGCCACCAGCAGAGACCTCCCAGGGCCTGAAGAGACCCAGTACTTC.

This clonotype showed up many times. The V call is TRBV7-2, the J call TRBJ1-5, with D uncertain. The CDR3 runs 12 residues. CDR1 is SGHTA, CDR2 FQGNSA, per germline. Deletions cut 5 bases from V and 0 bases from J, with 2 bases between. The CDR3 sequence is CASSNSNQPQHF. CDR3 sequence (DNA): TGTGCCAGCAGCAATAGCAATCAGCCCCAGCATTTT.

V is TRBV29-1 and J is TRBJ1-6; maybe TRBD1 (5 bases). CDR1 and CDR2 (germline): SQVTM, ANQGSEA. Trimming cost V 7 bases and J 6 bases, with 13 bases left between them. The CDR3 length is 13 residues. The CDR3 sequence is CSGDQGSNSPLHF. The DNA of the CDR3 is TGCAGCGGTGATCAGGGTAGTAATTCACCCCTCCACTTT.

The table lists this clonotype with many counts. The chain uses TRBV30 and TRBJ2-2; D ambiguous. Germline assignment: CDR1 GTSNPN and CDR2 SVGIG (reference sequence). V lost 2 bases to trimming and J lost 1 base, with 11 bases between them. The CDR3 sequence is 15 residues long. The CDR3 nucleotides are TGTGCCTGGAGTTCGTTCACGCGGAACACCGGGGAGCTGTTTTTT. Translated, it gives CAWSSFTRNTGELFF.

This clonotype has only a few counts. This chain joins TRBV10-3 and TRBJ1-1, with a tentative D call TRBD1 (5 bases). There are 14 residues in the CDR3. Germline V CDR1 and CDR2: ENHRY, SYGVKD. V shed 3 bases and J shed 2 bases, with 10 bases lying between them. The CDR3 nucleotides read TGTGCCATCAGTGAAACAGGAGCCAACACTGAAGCTTTCTTT. It codes for CAISETGANTEAFF.

Regarding this clonotype: Just one base apart from a much larger clone, this may be a read error. In DNA form, the CDR3 reads TGTGCCAGCAGTCACTCTGGGAAGACCGGGGAGCTGTTTTTT. Its translation: CASSHSGKTGELFF. The J gene is TRBJ2-2, the V gene TRBV6-6; D unresolved. The CDR3 is 14 residues long. Germline lookup yields CDR1 MNHNY and CDR2 SVGAGI (reference sequence).

This clonotype came up many times. V gene TRBV6-5 combines with J gene TRBJ2-3, with no clear D. The CDR3 consists of 14 residues. Trimming removed 5 bases at V and 0 bases at J, with 9 bases between. In germline, CDR1 is MNHEY, CDR2 SVGAGI. In DNA, the CDR3 is TGTGCCAGCAGTGCCTCCCATAGCACAGATACGCAGTATTTT. This gives the protein CASSASHSTDTQYF.

Only a few counts were recorded for this clonotype. The gene calls are TRBV30 and TRBJ2-7, with 7 bases aligning to TRBD2. J lost 3 bases, V lost 4 bases, and 3 bases had no gene match. The CDR3 sequence is 12 residues long. Germline V gene data show CDR1 as GTSNPN and CDR2 as SVGIG (reference sequence). The chain's CDR3 is CAWTSGNYEQYF. In nucleotides, the CDR3 is TGTGCCTGGACTAGCGGCAACTACGAGCAGTACTTC.

Many counts were recorded for this clonotype. This chain connects TRBV7-2 to TRBJ1-4; D perhaps matches TRBD1 (6 bases). This CDR3 has 14 residues. In germline, CDR1 is SGHTA, CDR2 FQGNSA. The V gene lost 5 bases and the J gene lost 6 bases, with 13 bases spanning the gap. CDR3 protein: CASSPHRVYEKLFF. CDR3 coding DNA: TGTGCCAGCAGCCCCCACAGGGTTTATGAAAAACTGTTTTTT.

In this sample, this clonotype turned up many times. The genes are TRBV20-1 and TRBJ2-1; no reliable D call. V lost 3 bases and J 0 bases, leaving 12 bases between the germline ends. The CDR3 sequence is 15 residues long. Germline assignment: CDR1 DFQATT and CDR2 SNEGSKA (reference sequence). CDR3 amino acids: CSASPLIGSYNEQFF. The CDR3 DNA sequence: TGCAGTGCTAGTCCCCTTATTGGCTCCTACAATGAGCAGTTCTTC.

This clonotype was counted once. The chain has TRBV28 and TRBJ1-2; D might be TRBD1 (5 bases). This CDR3 comprises 13 residues. The V gene's germline CDR1 is MDHEN and CDR2 SYDVKM. V was shortened by 1 base and J by 8 bases, with 11 bases between the two germline ends. The CDR3 loop reads CASSLLGEGGYTF. In DNA form, the CDR3 reads TGTGCCAGCAGTTTATTGGGGGAGGGCGGCTACACCTTC.

Regarding this clonotype: Just one base apart from a much larger clone, this may be a read error. This sequence joins TRBV6-5 and TRBJ1-3; TRBD1 matches at 7 bases. Germline CDR1 is MNHEY and CDR2 is SVGAGI. This CDR3 spans 14 amino acids. The DNA for the CDR3 is TGTGCCAGCAGAACTTGGACAGGTGGAAACACCATACATTTT. Encoded protein: CASRTWTGGNTIHF.

The table lists this clonotype with many counts. The chain has TRBV4-1 and TRBJ2-7; the D is unclear. The CDR3 has 12 amino acids. V was cut by 4 bases and J by 4 bases, with 8 bases left in between. The germline V gene encodes CDR1 MGHRA and CDR2 YSYEKL. The CDR3 sequence: CASSPDEYEQYF. The CDR3, as DNA: TGCGCCAGCAGCCCGGACGAGTACGAGCAGTACTTC.

This clonotype was observed a few times. A junction end diverges from the germline sequence, so it may reflect a read error. The chain combines TRBV18 with TRBJ2-7; the D is unclear. CDR1 and CDR2 (germline): KGHSH, LQKENI. The CDR3 is 14 residues long. CDR3 sequence: CASSPLSRDSSIYF. DNA of the CDR3: TGTGCCAGCTCCCCACTTTCAAGGGATTCAAGTATATACTTC.

V and J are TRBV14 and TRBJ2-5; 7 bases are shared with TRBD2. The CDR3 contains 14 residues. CDR1 and CDR2 from the germline V gene are SGHDN and FVKESK. The chain's CDR3 is CASGLGSGVETQYF. CDR3 DNA sequence: TGTGCTAGTGGTTTGGGGAGCGGGGTGGAGACCCAGTACTTC.

The V call is TRBV6-6, the J call TRBJ1-2; perhaps TRBD1 as D (5 bases). The CDR3 covers 15 residues. Germline-derived CDR1 and CDR2 are MNHNY and SVGAGI (reference sequence). V lost 5 bases and J 4 bases, leaving 17 bases between the germline ends. The CDR3 bases are TGTGCCAGCAGTGACCCAGGGAGGGTCCTCTATGGCTACACCTTC. Its translation: CASSDPGRVLYGYTF.

The J gene is TRBJ1-5, the V gene TRBV6-6, with a tentative D call TRBD1 (6 bases). The CDR3 consists of 12 residues. Germline values: CDR1 MNHNY, CDR2 SVGAGI (reference sequence). V was cut by 6 bases and J by 14 bases, with 17 bases left in between. The CDR3 is CASSSGQLYEHF. CDR3 nucleotides: TGTGCCAGCAGCTCCGGACAGCTATACGAGCATTTT.